Below, 31 T cell receptor beta chains from the same sample are listed, as sequenced in a study of regulatory T cells in long-lasting Graves disease. Arm-PCR of CDR3 regions with iRepertoire HTBI primers generated TCR beta libraries. TCRdb recomputed calls from the multiplex PCR reads with MiXCR, one row per CDR3 protein. The data contain about 560,000 distinct CDR3 sequences, 16% of them seen just once; the ten biggest clones take up 9.5% to 15%. Regarding time point: newly diagnosed GD, antithyroid drugs for less than 3 months. RNA extracted from PBMCs served as the sequencing template. The sample was also linked to a second study, of T cells in Graves' hyperthyroidism and ophthalmopathy.

The source was peripheral blood mononuclear cells (PBMCs), collected at new diagnosis, from a patient treated with antithyroid drugs. The receptor source for this set is a man aged 18 to 35 with Graves disease.

This clonotype was counted many times. CDR3 nucleotide sequence: TGCGCCAGCAGCCGAGGGACAGGGATGAGCTCCTACGAGCAGTACTTC. It encodes CASSRGTGMSSYEQYF. The gene calls are TRBV5-1 and TRBJ2-7, with 9 bases that match TRBD1. The CDR3 is 16 amino acids. V shed 4 bases, J shed 0 bases, and the junction held 8 bases outside the gene matches. CDR1 and CDR2 from the germline V gene are SGHRS and YFSETQ.

CDR3 nucleotide sequence: TGTGCCAGCTCACCGACGGGACTAGCACGCAATGAGCAGTTCTTC. Protein sequence: CASSPTGLARNEQFF. The V and J genes are TRBV18 and TRBJ2-1; 9 nucleotides match TRBD2. The CDR3 runs to 15 residues. The V segment lost 3 bases and the J segment 6 bases; nucleotides outside the gene matches: 6. Germline V lookup: CDR1 KGHSH, CDR2 LQKENI.

The J gene is TRBJ1-1, the V gene TRBV28, with a weak D call TRBD1 (6 bases). This CDR3 is 14 amino acids long. Trimming took 3 bases from V and 8 from J, leaving 16 bases between them. The germline gives CDR1 MDHEN, CDR2 SYDVKM. The CDR3, as DNA: TGTGCCAGCAGTTTGAGCAGGGGACACCTCGAAGCTTTCTTT. This translates into CASSLSRGHLEAFF.

This clonotype appeared many times. The rearrangement joins TRBV28 to TRBJ2-3, with D possibly TRBD2 on 6 matching bases. The CDR3 has 13 residues. CDR1 is MDHEN, CDR2 SYDVKM, per germline. V gave up 10 bases and J gave up 2 bases, with 13 bases separating them. The CDR3 coding sequence is TGTGCCACCCGGGAGACCGACACAGATACGCAGTATTTT. Encoded protein: CATRETDTDTQYF.

This clonotype was recorded many times. The V and J genes are TRBV12-3 or TRBV12-4 and TRBJ2-7; tentatively, D is TRBD2 (6 bases). The CDR3 totals 14 residues. Trimming pared 4 bases from V and 3 bases from J, leaving 13 bases between. The CDR3 DNA follows: TGTGCCAGCAGTTCCCGCGGGATCAACTACGAGCAGTACTTC. Protein: CASSSRGINYEQYF.

This clonotype was counted a single time. The chain links TRBV18 to TRBJ1-5; weak D call: TRBD1 (5 bases). V was trimmed by 5 bases and J by 0 bases, leaving 14 bases between them. Germline V gene lookup returns CDR1 KGHSH and CDR2 LQKENI. The CDR3 extends over 16 amino acids. CDR3 DNA: TGTGCCAGCTCATACAGGAGTCCCTATAGCAATCAGCCCCAGCATTTT. Translating it yields CASSYRSPYSNQPQHF.

This chain connects TRBV4-1 to TRBJ2-4, with D perhaps matching TRBD2 (6 bases). The V gene's germline CDR1 is MGHRA and CDR2 YSYEKL. V gave up 1 base and J gave up 3 bases, with 10 bases separating them. The CDR3 runs 15 residues. The CDR3 loop is CASSQGWRGKNIQYF. The DNA for the CDR3 is TGCGCCAGCAGCCAAGGGTGGCGGGGCAAAAACATTCAGTACTTC.

In its sample, this clonotype was seen many times. This sequence joins TRBV3-1 and TRBJ2-7; D possibly uses TRBD1 or TRBD2 (6 bases each). The CDR3 runs 15 residues. The germline V gene has CDR1 LGHDT and CDR2 YNNKEL (reference sequence). V shed 1 base and J shed 2 bases, with 12 bases lying between them. The CDR3 nucleotides are TGTGCCAGCAGCCAAGGAACCGGGGGCGCCTACGAGCAGTACTTC. Encoded protein: CASSQGTGGAYEQYF.

This clonotype was seen a few times. The genes are TRBV5-1 and TRBJ1-3; D remains ambiguous. Trimming pared 2 bases from V and 9 bases from J, leaving 12 bases between. The V gene's germline CDR1 is SGHRS and CDR2 YFSETQ. The CDR3 runs to 13 residues. The CDR3 DNA reads as TGCGCCAGCAGCTTTGGGCCGGGAGGCACCATATATTTT. Amino acid sequence: CASSFGPGGTIYF.

There are many counts of this clonotype. The chain recombines TRBV30 with TRBJ2-6; D is uncertain. The CDR3 sequence is 15 residues long. The ends were cut back, 0 bases at V and 2 bases at J, with 8 bases in the middle. Germline V lookup: CDR1 GTSNPN, CDR2 SVGIG (reference sequence). This CDR3 reads CAWSVRGTGANVLTF. Here the CDR3 DNA reads TGTGCCTGGAGTGTACGTGGGACTGGGGCCAACGTCCTGACTTTC.

This clonotype was observed many times. J is TRBJ1-4 and V is TRBV2, with D perhaps TRBD1 (5 bases). Germline assignment: CDR1 SNHLY and CDR2 FYNNEI. V dropped 2 bases and J dropped 7 bases, with 8 bases sitting between them. The CDR3 runs 13 residues. For the CDR3, the DNA is TGTGCCAGCAGTGAACAAAGGGGTGAAAAACTGTTTTTT. It encodes CASSEQRGEKLFF.

This clonotype has only a few counts. V is TRBV11-3 and J is TRBJ2-1; tentative D call: TRBD2 (5 bases). CDR1 and CDR2 from the germline V gene are SGHNT and YENEEA. Between the trimmed V and J ends, which lost 9 bases and 9 bases, there was a span of 27 bases. The CDR3 length is 16 residues. In nucleotides, the CDR3 is TGTGCCAGTACCAATCGGGTGACGGGGAATTGGGGTGAGCAGTTCTTC. Its protein product is CASTNRVTGNWGEQFF.

This clonotype was seen many times. This chain uses TRBV6-1 with TRBJ2-7, with 12 nucleotides matching TRBD2. With V trimmed by 7 bases and J by 3 bases, 4 bases remained unmatched. CDR3 length equals 14 residues. The germline V gene encodes CDR1 MNHNS and CDR2 SASEGT. CDR3 nucleotides: TGTGCCAGCAAGCCGGGACTAGCGGGCTACGAGCAGTACTTC. It translates to CASKPGLAGYEQYF.

A note on this clonotype: Since a much larger clone is just one base distant, this may be a read error. This is likely a read error, given that the CDR3 carries no conserved phenylalanine or tryptophan at its end. In DNA form, the CDR3 reads TGTGCCAGCAGAAAAAGGGGCATTGGGGTCCACACAGATACGCAGTATCTT. As protein: CASRKRGIGVHTDTQYL. The chain uses TRBV6-1 and TRBJ2-3, with a possible D match to TRBD1 (5 bases). The V gene's germline CDR1 is MNHNS and CDR2 SASEGT. The CDR3 is 17 residues long. V lost 6 bases and J 2 bases, leaving 21 bases between the germline ends.

This clonotype was counted a few times. This chain joins TRBV20-1 and TRBJ2-3; TRBD1 matches 10 bases. Per the germline V gene, CDR1 is DFQATT and CDR2 is SNEGSKA (reference sequence). The CDR3 covers 16 residues. With 1 base clipped from V and 3 bases from J, the junction kept 7 bases outside the gene matches. The DNA for the CDR3 is TGCAGTGCTAGAGGGGACAGGGGAATAAATACAGATACGCAGTATTTT. Its protein is CSARGDRGINTDTQYF.

This clonotype was counted at least ten times. The chain couples TRBV12-3 or TRBV12-4 to TRBJ1-1, with D unresolved. The CDR3 loop spans 14 amino acids. Trimming pared 3 bases from V and 0 bases from J, leaving 8 bases between. The CDR3 is CASSLWQVNTEAFF. As DNA, the CDR3 is TGTGCCAGCAGTTTGTGGCAGGTGAACACTGAAGCTTTCTTT.

Concerning this clonotype itself: A much larger clone differs from this one at a single base, so this may be a read error. J is TRBJ2-1 and V is TRBV27; TRBD1 aligns across 9 bases. The CDR3 is made up of 15 amino acids. Germline CDR1 is MNHEY and CDR2 is SMNVEV (reference sequence). The CDR3 spells CAGSPGTGRGNEQFF. CDR3 coding DNA: TGTGCCGGCAGTCCAGGGACAGGGCGGGGCAATGAGCAGTTCTTC.

The rearrangement links TRBV7-9 to TRBJ2-7; TRBD1 agrees at 9 bases. CDR1 SEHNR and CDR2 FQNEAQ come from the germline V gene (reference sequence). The ends lost 5 bases at V and 5 bases at J; junction bases unmatched: 7. The CDR3 runs to 14 residues. CDR3 region: CASSPGQGIDEQYF. The CDR3 DNA follows: TGTGCCAGCAGCCCCGGACAGGGGATCGACGAGCAGTACTTC.

This clonotype has at least ten counts. One end of the junction does not line up with germline, which may come from a read error. The J gene is TRBJ2-3, the V gene TRBV5-1; D is ambiguous. The germline gives CDR1 SGHRS, CDR2 YFSETQ. The CDR3 sequence is 14 residues long. CDR3 coding DNA: TGTGCCAGCAGCTTGGAAAGGTCCACAGATACGCAGTATTTT. Translated, it gives CASSLERSTDTQYF. Together with reference TRBV5-1 and TRBJ2-3, the CDR3 gives the full variable domain: KAGVTQTPRYLIKTRGQQVTLSCSPISGHRSVSWYQQTPGQGLQFLFEYFSETQRNKGNFPGRFSGRQFSNSRSEMNVSTLELGDSALYLCASSLERSTDTQYFGPGTRLTVL.

CDR3 bases: TGTGCCAGCAGCAGGGTAGCCGGGAACGCGAACACCGGGGAGCTGTTTTTT. This gives the protein CASSRVAGNANTGELFF. This chain links TRBV5-4 with TRBJ2-2; weak D call: TRBD2 (5 bases). Between the trimmed V and J ends, which lost 4 bases and 0 bases, there was a span of 16 bases. The germline V gene encodes CDR1 SGHNT and CDR2 YYREEE (reference sequence). CDR3 size: 17 residues.

This chain connects TRBV9 to TRBJ1-4; no definite D call. The CDR3 covers 15 residues. V dropped 1 base and J dropped 3 bases, with 10 bases sitting between them. Germline V CDR1 and CDR2: SGDLS, YYNGEE. The CDR3 region is CASSVLPRANEKLFF. The DNA of the CDR3 is TGTGCCAGCAGCGTACTCCCGAGGGCTAATGAAAAACTGTTTTTT.

This chain joins TRBV19 and TRBJ2-1, with 11 bases identical to TRBD2. V was pared by 5 bases and J by 0 bases, with 12 bases of the junction left unmatched. Germline values: CDR1 LNHDA, CDR2 SQIVND (reference sequence). The CDR3 length is 19 residues. CDR3 sequence reads: CASSPAGTSGPSSYNEQFF. Written as DNA, the CDR3 is TGTGCCAGTAGTCCCGCGGGGACTAGCGGACCGAGCTCCTACAATGAGCAGTTCTTC.

The chain couples TRBV24-1 to TRBJ2-2, with 11 bases that match TRBD1. Germline V gives CDR1 KGHDR, CDR2 SFDVKD. The length of the CDR3 is 16 residues. Losses at the gene ends were 9 bases for V and 3 bases for J; bases not matched to a gene: 8. Written as DNA, the CDR3 is TGTGCCACCCGAGGAGGACAGGGGGCTGACACCGGGGAGCTGTTTTTT. Its translation is CATRGGQGADTGELFF.

This chain uses TRBV4-2 with TRBJ2-7, with 9 positions matching TRBD2. This CDR3 spans 17 amino acids. V trimming: 0 bases; J trimming: 4 bases; junction bases outside the gene matches: 10. Germline CDR1 and CDR2: LGHNA and YNFKEQ. CDR3 residues: CASSQEGVAGDFYEQYF. The DNA for the CDR3 is TGTGCCAGCAGCCAAGAGGGTGTAGCGGGAGATTTTTACGAGCAGTACTTC.

There are many counts of this clonotype. The chain has TRBV9 and TRBJ2-7; weak D call: TRBD2 (5 bases). The germline V and J ends were trimmed by 0 bases and 3 bases, with 13 bases remaining between them. From germline, CDR1 is SGDLS and CDR2 YYNGEE. This CDR3 region has 15 residues. CDR3 sequence (DNA): TGTGCCAGCAGCGTAGGAGGAGCGGCTAACTACGAGCAGTACTTC. Translation: CASSVGGAANYEQYF.

This clonotype was counted ten times or more. A read error may be the cause here, since a much bigger clone is one base away. V gene TRBV12-3 or TRBV12-4 combines with J gene TRBJ1-1; the D gene is possibly TRBD1 (6 bases). Trimming shortened V by 5 bases and J by 3 bases, and 13 bases separated the two germline ends. This CDR3 comprises 14 residues. Here the CDR3 reads CASSNREDHTEAFF. CDR3 sequence (DNA): TGTGCCAGCAGTAACAGGGAGGACCACACTGAAGCTTTCTTT.

V and J are TRBV10-3 and TRBJ2-7; 7 bases are a match to TRBD1. The CDR3 has 13 residues. Trimming removed 8 bases from V and 2 bases from J; junction bases left unmatched: 6. Germline lookup yields CDR1 ENHRY and CDR2 SYGVKD. The CDR3 protein is CAIGMGQTYEQYF. CDR3 coding DNA: TGTGCCATCGGGATGGGACAGACCTACGAGCAGTACTTC.

This clonotype was counted at least ten times. V and J are TRBV3-1 and TRBJ1-2; D unresolved. The CDR3 consists of 16 residues. The germline CDR1 and CDR2 sequences are LGHDT and YNNKEL (reference sequence). V was trimmed by 0 bases and J by 4 bases, leaving 15 bases between them. CDR3 loop: CASSQDLRGAVYGYTF. Here the CDR3 DNA reads TGTGCCAGCAGCCAAGATCTCCGGGGTGCTGTCTATGGCTACACCTTC.

The rearrangement links TRBV7-9 to TRBJ2-3; the match to TRBD2 covers 8 bases. This CDR3 spans 15 amino acids. V gave up 6 bases and J gave up 5 bases; unmatched junction bases: 10. CDR1 is SEHNR, CDR2 FQNEAQ, per germline (reference sequence). In DNA, the CDR3 is TGTGCCAGCAGTCGTGCGGCGGGAGGTTTAGATACGCAGTATTTT. It codes for CASSRAAGGLDTQYF.

This clonotype was observed a few times. V gene TRBV5-1 combines with J gene TRBJ2-7; TRBD2 agrees at 10 bases. The CDR3 totals 15 residues. The trim removed 5 bases at V and 2 bases at J, leaving 7 bases unmatched. Germline V CDR1 and CDR2: SGHRS, YFSETQ. For the CDR3, the DNA is TGCGCCAGCAGTCCTAGCGGGAGATCCCCCTACGAGCAGTACTTC. Encoded protein: CASSPSGRSPYEQYF.

The CDR3 bases are TGTGCCAGCAGTGGAGGGCGGTTGGGGAATGAAAAACTGTTTTTT. Encoded protein: CASSGGRLGNEKLFF. The V and J genes are TRBV27 and TRBJ1-4; D unclear. CDR3 length: 15 residues. Germline CDR1 reads MNHEY; CDR2 reads SMNVEV (reference sequence). The V gene lost 5 bases and the J gene lost 5 bases, with 15 bases spanning the gap.